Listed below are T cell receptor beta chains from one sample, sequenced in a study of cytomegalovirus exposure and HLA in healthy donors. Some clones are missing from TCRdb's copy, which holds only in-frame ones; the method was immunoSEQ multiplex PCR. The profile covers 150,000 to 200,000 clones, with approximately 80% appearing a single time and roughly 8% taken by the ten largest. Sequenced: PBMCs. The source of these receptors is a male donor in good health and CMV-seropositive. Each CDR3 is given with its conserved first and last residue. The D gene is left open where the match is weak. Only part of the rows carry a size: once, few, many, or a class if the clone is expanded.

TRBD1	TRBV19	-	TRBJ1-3	CASMDRRVYF
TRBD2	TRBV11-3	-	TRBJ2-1	CASSRSGRADEQFF
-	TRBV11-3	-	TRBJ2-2	CASSPSNTGELFF
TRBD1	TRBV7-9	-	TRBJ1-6	CASSPQGGTVSPLHF
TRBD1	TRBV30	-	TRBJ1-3	CAWAPGQISGNTIYF
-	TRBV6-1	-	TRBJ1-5	CASSDWAGWALNQPQHF
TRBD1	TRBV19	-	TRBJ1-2	CASSPGQIIYGYTF
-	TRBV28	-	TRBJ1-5	CASSFVQGKGNQPQHF
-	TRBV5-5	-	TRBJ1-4	CASSPRDSRGEKLFF
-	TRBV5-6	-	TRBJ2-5	CASSPGQGGRETQYF
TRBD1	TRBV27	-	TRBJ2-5	CASSLEGRGHRETQYF
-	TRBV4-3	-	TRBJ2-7	CASSQDWQNYEQYF
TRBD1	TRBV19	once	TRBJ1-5	CASSRPGQGSRNQPQHF
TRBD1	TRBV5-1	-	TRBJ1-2	CASSPGQGKDGYTF
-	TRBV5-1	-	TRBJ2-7	CASSPQGYSYEQYF
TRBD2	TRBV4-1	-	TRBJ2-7	CASSQLAEGYEQYF
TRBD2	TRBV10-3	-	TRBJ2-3	CAIGTSGIQDTQYF
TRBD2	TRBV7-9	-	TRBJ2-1	CASSSRTSGRDNEQFF
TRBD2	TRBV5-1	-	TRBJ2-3	CASSWGLAGNTDTQYF
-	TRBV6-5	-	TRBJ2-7	CASSPGEVPDYEQYF
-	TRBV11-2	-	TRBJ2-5	CASSLGDYQETQYF
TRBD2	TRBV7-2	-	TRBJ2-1	CASSRDPGGRNEQFF
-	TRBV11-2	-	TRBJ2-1	CASGHNEQFF
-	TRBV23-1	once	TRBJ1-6	CASTSLGGDNSPLHF
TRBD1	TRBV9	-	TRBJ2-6	CASSGRTGGTSGANGLTF
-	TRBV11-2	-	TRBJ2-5	CASSWLAREQYF
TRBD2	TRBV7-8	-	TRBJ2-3	CASSPSRTSTYTQYF
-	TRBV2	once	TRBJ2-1	CASSLFGELSNEQFF
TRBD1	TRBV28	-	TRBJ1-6	CASRDQGWTGRESPLHF
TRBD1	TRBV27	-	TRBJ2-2	CASSLHGTGVNTGELFF
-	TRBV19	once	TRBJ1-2	CASSIVAGPSGYTF
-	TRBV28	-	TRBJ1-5	CASRQDSRNQPQHF
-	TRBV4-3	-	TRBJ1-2	CASSPYSGDNYGYTF
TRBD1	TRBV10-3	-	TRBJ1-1	CAISGTGGTEAFF
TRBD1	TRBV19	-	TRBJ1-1	CASSPGGYAEAFF
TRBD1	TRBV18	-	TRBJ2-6	CASSSQGAAGANGLTF
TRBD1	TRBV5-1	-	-	CASSLASGTDFYEQYF
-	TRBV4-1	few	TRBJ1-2	CASSQEWGENYGYTF
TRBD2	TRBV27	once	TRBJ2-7	CASSLKGLAGVGTYEQYF
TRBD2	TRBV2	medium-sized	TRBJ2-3	CASSESSGGVFDTQYF
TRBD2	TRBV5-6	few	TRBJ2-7	CASSSTFSGRAGYEQYF
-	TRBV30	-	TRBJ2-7	CAWSPGGARGEQYF
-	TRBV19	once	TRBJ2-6	CASSGVSSGANVLTF
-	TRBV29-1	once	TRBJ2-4	CSVAKRLAKNIQYF
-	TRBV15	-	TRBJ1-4	CATSREGEPSGVFF
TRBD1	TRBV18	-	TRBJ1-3	CASSRGTDSGNTIYF
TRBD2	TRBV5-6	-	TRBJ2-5	CASSLGAAGGLVTQYF
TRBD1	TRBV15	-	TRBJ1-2	CATSRGIGTASNYGYTF
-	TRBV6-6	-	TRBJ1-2	CASSNRDSDGYTF
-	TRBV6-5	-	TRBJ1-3	CASSPRRSGNTIYF
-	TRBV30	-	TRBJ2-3	CAWVSGSTDTQYF
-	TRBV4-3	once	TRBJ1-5	CASSQDRVGNQPQHF
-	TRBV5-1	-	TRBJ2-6	CASSPTNLPWLGANGLTF
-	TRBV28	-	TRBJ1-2	CASSSLLPGLRIYGYTF
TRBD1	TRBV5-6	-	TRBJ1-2	CASSEEGTGFDYGYTF